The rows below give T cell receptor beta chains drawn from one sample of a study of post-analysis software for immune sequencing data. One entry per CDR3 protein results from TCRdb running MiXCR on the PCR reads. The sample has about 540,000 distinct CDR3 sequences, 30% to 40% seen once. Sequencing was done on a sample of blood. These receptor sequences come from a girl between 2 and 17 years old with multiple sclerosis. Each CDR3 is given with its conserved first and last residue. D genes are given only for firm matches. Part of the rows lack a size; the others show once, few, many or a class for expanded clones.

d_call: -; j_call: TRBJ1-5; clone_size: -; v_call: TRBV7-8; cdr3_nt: TGTGCCAGCAGCTTAGCATTATCAGGGCCCTATCAGCCCCAGCATTTT; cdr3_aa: CASSLALSGPYQPQHF
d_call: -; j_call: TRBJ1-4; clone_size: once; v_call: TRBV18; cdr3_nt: TGTGCCAGCTCACCACTCTCGGGCGCGCCTCGCGAAAAACTGTTTTTT; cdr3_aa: CASSPLSGAPREKLFF
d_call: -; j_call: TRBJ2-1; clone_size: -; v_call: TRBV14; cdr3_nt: TGTGCCAGCAGCCAGGTATCAGAGGGTGAGCAGTTCTTC; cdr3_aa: CASSQVSEGEQFF
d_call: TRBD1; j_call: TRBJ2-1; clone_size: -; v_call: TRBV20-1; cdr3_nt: TGCAGTGCGAACATCGGACAGGTGCCTGACGATGAGCAGTTCTTC; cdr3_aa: CSANIGQVPDDEQFF
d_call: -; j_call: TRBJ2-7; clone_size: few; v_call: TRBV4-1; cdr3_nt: TGCGCCAGCAGCCAAGATCGCGGGGTTTTCTACGAGCAGTACTTC; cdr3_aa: CASSQDRGVFYEQYF
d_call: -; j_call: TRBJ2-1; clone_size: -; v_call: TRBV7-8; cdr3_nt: TGTGCCAGCAGCTTAAGGGTTGCAGGGACCTACAATGAGCAGTTCTTC; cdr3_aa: CASSLRVAGTYNEQFF
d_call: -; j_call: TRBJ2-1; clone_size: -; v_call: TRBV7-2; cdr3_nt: TGTGCCAGCAGCTTACGGGGTTTGATTACCGGCGATGAGCAGTTCTTC; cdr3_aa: CASSLRGLITGDEQFF
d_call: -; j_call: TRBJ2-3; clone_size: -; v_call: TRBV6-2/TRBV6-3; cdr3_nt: TGTGCCAGCAGTTATATAGCAGATACGCAGTATTTT; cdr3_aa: CASSYIADTQYF
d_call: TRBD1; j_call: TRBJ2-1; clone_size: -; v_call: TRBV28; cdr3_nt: TGTGCCAGCATTTTTAGACAGGGGGGGAATGAGCAGTTCTTC; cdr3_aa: CASIFRQGGNEQFF
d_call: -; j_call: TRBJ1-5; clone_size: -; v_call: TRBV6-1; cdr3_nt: TGTGCCAGCAGCGCCACGACAGCTACAGGGCAGCCCCAGCATTTT; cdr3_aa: CASSATTATGQPQHF
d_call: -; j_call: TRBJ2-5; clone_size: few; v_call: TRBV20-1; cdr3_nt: TGCAGTGCCACCCGGACAGTACAAGAGACCCAGTACTTC; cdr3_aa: CSATRTVQETQYF
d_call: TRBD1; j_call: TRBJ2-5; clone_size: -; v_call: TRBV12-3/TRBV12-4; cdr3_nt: TGTGCCAGCAGTTTAATTGGGGACAGGGACCAAGAGACCCAGTACTTC; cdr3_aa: CASSLIGDRDQETQYF
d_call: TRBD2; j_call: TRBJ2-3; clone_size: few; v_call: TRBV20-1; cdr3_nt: TGCAGTGCTAGTGAGGCTAGCGGGGGGGCCTTGGCAGATACGCAGTATTTT; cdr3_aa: CSASEASGGALADTQYF
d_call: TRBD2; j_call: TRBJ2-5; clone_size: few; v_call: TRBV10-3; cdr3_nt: TGTGCCATCGGAGGACTAGCGGAGGAGACCCAGTACTTC; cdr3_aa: CAIGGLAEETQYF
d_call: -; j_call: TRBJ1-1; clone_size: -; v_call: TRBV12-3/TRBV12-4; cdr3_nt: TGTGCCACCAGACGGGCGCGAGGAGCTGAAGCTTTCTTT; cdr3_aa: CATRRARGAEAFF
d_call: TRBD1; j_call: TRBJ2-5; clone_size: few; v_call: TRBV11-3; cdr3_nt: TGTGCCAGCAGTAACAACAGGGGGAATCGGGAGACCCAGTACTTC; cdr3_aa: CASSNNRGNRETQYF
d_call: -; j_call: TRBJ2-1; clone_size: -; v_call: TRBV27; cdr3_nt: TGTGCCAGCAGTTCGGGGATAACGGGGGGCATCTACAATGAGCAGTTCTTC; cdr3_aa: CASSSGITGGIYNEQFF
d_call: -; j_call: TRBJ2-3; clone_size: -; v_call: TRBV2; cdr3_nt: TGTGCCAGCAGTGCGGCCCGTACCTTCACAGATACGCAGTATTTT; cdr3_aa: CASSAARTFTDTQYF
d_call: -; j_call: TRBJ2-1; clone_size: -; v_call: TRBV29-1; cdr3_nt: TGCAGCGTTGAAGCCCGACGTTGGAATGAGCAGTTCTTC; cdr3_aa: CSVEARRWNEQFF
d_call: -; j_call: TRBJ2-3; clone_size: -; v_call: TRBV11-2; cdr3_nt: TGTGCCAGCAGCTCCCGACAGGTGGATCGCACAGATATGCAGTATTTT; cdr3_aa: CASSSRQVDRTDMQYF
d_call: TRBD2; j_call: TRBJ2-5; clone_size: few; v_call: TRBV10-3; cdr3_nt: TGTGCCATCAGCGTAGCGGGGCCGGGAGAGACCCAGTACTTC; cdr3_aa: CAISVAGPGETQYF
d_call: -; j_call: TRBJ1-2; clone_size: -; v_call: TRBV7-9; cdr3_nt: TGTGCCAGCAGCTTAGCTGGACAGTCGGGGGGCTACACCTTC; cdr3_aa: CASSLAGQSGGYTF
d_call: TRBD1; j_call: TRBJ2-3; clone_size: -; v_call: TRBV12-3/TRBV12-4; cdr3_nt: TGTGCCAGCAGCCATCGACAGGGAGATATCGATACGCAGTATTTT; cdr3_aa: CASSHRQGDIDTQYF
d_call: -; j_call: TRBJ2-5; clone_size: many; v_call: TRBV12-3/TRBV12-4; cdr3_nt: TGTGCCAGCAGTCCCGCTGGGCAAGAGACCCAGTACTTC; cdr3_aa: CASSPAGQETQYF
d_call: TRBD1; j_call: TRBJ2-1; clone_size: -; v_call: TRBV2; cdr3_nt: TGTGCCAGCAGCCTAGAGGCAGGGGGCTACAATGGGCAGTTCTTC; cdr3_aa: CASSLEAGGYNGQFF
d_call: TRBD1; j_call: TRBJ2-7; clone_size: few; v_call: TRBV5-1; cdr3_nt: TGCGCCAGCAGCCCGACGGGACAGGGGGACTACGAGCAGTACTTC; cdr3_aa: CASSPTGQGDYEQYF
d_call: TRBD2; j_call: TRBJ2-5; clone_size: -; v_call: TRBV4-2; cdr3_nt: TGTGCCAACAGCCAAGAAGCGGGGGGGCCTAGGGAGACCCAGTACTTC; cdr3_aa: CANSQEAGGPRETQYF
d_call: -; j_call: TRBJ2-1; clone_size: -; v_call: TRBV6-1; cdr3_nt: TGTGCCAGCAGGGACTTTACAGGAGCTAGCTCCCGGTTCTTC; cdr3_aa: CASRDFTGASSRFF
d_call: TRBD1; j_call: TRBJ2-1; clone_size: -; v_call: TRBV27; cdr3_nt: TGTGCCAGCAGTACGGGTAACCGGGACAGGGTCGGTAATGAGCAGTTCTTC; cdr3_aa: CASSTGNRDRVGNEQFF
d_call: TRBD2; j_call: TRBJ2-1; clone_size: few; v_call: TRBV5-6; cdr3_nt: TGTGCCAGCAGCATAGCTAGCGGGGGTTACAATGAGCAGTTCTTC; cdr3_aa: CASSIASGGYNEQFF
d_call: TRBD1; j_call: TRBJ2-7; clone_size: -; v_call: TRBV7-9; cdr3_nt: TGTGCCAGCAGCGGCGAACCAGGACAGGGCGAGTACGAGCAGTACTTC; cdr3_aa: CASSGEPGQGEYEQYF
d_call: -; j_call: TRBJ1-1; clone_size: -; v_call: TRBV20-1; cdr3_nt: TGCAGTGCAAACCGGGACCCCAACACTGAAGCTTTCTTT; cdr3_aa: CSANRDPNTEAFF
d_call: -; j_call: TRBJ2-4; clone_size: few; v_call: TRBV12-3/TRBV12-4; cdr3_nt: TGTGCCAGCAGTTTAGGCACCCTCGCTTCCAAAAACATTCAGTACTTC; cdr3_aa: CASSLGTLASKNIQYF